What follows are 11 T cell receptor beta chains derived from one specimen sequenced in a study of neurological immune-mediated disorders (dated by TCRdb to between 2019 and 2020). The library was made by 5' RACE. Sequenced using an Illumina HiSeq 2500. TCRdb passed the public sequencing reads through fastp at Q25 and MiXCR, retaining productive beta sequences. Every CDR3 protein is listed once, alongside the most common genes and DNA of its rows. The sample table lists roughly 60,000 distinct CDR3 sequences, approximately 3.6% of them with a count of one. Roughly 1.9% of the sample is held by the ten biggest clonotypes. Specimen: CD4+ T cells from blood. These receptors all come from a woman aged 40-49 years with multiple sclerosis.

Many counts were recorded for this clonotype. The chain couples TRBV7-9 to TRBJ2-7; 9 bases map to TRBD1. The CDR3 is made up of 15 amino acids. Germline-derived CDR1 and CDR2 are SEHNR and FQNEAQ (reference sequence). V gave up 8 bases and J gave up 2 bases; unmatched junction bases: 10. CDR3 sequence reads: CASYDTGGFTYEQYF. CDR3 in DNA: TGTGCCAGCTATGACACAGGGGGCTTTACCTACGAGCAGTACTTC.

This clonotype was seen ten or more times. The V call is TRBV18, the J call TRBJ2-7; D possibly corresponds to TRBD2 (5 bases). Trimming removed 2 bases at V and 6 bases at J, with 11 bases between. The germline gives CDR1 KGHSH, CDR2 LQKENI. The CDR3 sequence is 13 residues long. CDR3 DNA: TGTGCCAGCTCACCAACCCCGGGGATCGAGCAGTACTTC. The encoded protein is CASSPTPGIEQYF.

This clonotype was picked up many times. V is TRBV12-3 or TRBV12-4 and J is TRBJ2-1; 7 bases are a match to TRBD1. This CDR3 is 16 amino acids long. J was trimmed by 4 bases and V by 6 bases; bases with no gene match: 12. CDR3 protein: CASSLRGTVTYNEQFF. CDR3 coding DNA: TGTGCCAGCAGCCTCAGGGGGACAGTTACATACAATGAGCAGTTCTTC.

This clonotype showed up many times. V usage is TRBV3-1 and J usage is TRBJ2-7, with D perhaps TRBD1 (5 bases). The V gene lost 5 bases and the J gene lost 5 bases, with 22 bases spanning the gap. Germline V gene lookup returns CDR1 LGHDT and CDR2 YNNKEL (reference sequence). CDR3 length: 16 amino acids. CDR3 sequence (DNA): TGTGCCAGCAGCAAAATAGCAGGACATACCAACGACGAGCAGTACTTC. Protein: CASSKIAGHTNDEQYF.

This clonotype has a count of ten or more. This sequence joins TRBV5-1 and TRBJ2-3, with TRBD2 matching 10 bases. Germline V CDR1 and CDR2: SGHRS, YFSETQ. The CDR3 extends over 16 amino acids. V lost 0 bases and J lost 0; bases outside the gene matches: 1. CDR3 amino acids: CASSLASGGSTDTQYF. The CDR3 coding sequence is TGCGCCAGCAGCTTGGCTAGCGGGGGAAGCACAGATACGCAGTATTTT.

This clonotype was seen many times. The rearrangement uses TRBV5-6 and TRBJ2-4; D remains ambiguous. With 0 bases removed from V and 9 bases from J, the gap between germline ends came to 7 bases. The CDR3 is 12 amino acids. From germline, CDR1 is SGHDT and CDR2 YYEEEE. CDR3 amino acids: CASSLVDGIQYF. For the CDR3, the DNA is TGTGCCAGCAGCTTGGTGGACGGCATTCAGTACTTC.

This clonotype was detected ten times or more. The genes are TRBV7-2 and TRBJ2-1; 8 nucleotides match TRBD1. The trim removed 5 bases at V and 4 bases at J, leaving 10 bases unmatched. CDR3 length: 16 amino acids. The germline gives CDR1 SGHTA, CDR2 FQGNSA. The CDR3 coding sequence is TGTGCCAGCAGCCTTAGAGCCAGGGGGCTATACAATGAGCAGTTCTTC. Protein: CASSLRARGLYNEQFF.

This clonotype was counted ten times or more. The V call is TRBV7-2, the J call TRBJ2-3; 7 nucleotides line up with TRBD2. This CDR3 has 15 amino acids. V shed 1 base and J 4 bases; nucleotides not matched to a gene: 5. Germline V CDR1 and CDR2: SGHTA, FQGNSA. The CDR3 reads CASSLVWGGADTQYF. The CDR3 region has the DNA TGTGCCAGCAGCTTAGTGTGGGGGGGAGCAGATACGCAGTATTTT.

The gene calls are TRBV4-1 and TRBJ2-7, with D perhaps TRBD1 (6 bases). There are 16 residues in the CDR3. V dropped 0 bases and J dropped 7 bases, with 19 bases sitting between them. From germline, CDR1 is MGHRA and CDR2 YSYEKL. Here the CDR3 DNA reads TGCGCCAGCAGCCAAGATACCGTACAGGGCGGGCGAGAGCAGTACTTC. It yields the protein CASSQDTVQGGREQYF.

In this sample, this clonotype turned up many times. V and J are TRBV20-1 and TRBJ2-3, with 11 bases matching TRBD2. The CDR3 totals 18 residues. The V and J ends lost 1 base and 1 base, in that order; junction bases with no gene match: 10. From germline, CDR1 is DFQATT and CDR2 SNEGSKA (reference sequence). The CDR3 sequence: CSARGPLTSGGGTDTQYF. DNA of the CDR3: TGCAGTGCTAGAGGACCCCTCACTAGCGGGGGTGGCACAGATACGCAGTATTTT.

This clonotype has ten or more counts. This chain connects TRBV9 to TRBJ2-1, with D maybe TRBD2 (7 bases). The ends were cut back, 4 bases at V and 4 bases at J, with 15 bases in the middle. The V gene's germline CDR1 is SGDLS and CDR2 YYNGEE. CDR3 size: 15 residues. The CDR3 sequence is CASSRGAENYNEQFF. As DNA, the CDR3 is TGTGCCAGCAGCCGGGGGGCAGAAAATTACAATGAGCAGTTCTTC.